This passage covers 32 T cell receptor beta chains from one sample sequenced in a study of blood T cells in healthy people across ages. Primers used in a second PCR of about 7 to 11 cycles were a sample-barcoded 5' primer and a J-beta primer mix. TCRdb recomputed calls from the 5' RACE reads with MiXCR, one row per CDR3 protein. The sample has roughly 1.7 million distinct CDR3 sequences, roughly 30% seen once. The sample taken for sequencing was blood. The receptors shown here come from a woman in her twenties or thirties in good health.

This rearrangement joins TRBV5-4 to TRBJ2-3, with 14 bases that match TRBD2. J gave up 0 bases and V 4 bases, and 7 bases lay outside the gene matches. The germline V gene encodes CDR1 SGHNT and CDR2 YYREEE (reference sequence). The CDR3 has 18 amino acids. The CDR3 region has the DNA TGTGCCAGCAGCATGGGACTAGCGGGAGTCTTAAGCACAGATACGCAGTATTTT. This codes for CASSMGLAGVLSTDTQYF.

The genes are TRBV5-1 and TRBJ2-1; tentative D call: TRBD2 (6 bases). In germline, CDR1 is SGHRS, CDR2 YFSETQ. CDR3 size: 17 residues. V was pared by 0 bases and J by 2 bases, with 15 bases between. CDR3 in amino acids: CASSLAVGSGAYNEQFF. CDR3 sequence (DNA): TGCGCCAGCAGCTTGGCCGTAGGTAGCGGAGCCTACAATGAGCAGTTCTTC.

The rearrangement joins TRBV11-2 to TRBJ2-5; 10 bases line up with TRBD2. Germline CDR1 and CDR2: SGHAT and FQNNGV. Unmatched junction bases numbered 7, after V lost 4 bases and J lost 2 bases. The CDR3 runs to 16 residues. The CDR3 DNA reads as TGTGCCAGCAGCTCTCTAGCGGGGGCCCAACAAGAGACCCAGTACTTC. Amino acids: CASSSLAGAQQETQYF.

V and J are TRBV20-1 and TRBJ2-5; D is ambiguous. Trimming took off 4 bases at V and 0 bases at J, with 6 bases between the two ends. From germline, CDR1 is DFQATT and CDR2 SNEGSKA (reference sequence). The CDR3 extends over 12 amino acids. The CDR3 DNA follows: TGCAGTGCTAAAATGGACCAAGAGACCCAGTACTTC. Translation: CSAKMDQETQYF.

J is TRBJ1-5 and V is TRBV6-1; maybe TRBD1 (6 bases). The length of the CDR3 is 13 residues. CDR1 and CDR2 from the germline V gene are MNHNS and SASEGT. Trimming removed 7 bases at V and 7 bases at J, with 14 bases between. This CDR3 is CASTEGVRQPQHF. CDR3 nucleotide sequence: TGTGCCAGCACCGAGGGGGTCCGGCAGCCCCAGCATTTT.

The gene calls are TRBV20-1 and TRBJ2-5, with D perhaps matching TRBD2 (6 bases). V gave up 8 bases and J gave up 5 bases, with 12 bases separating them. This CDR3 has 11 amino acids. CDR1 and CDR2 from the germline V gene are DFQATT and SNEGSKA (reference sequence). The CDR3 sequence: CSYGGLETQYF. CDR3 DNA: TGCAGTTACGGGGGTTTGGAGACCCAGTACTTC.

This clonotype was seen only a few times. The chain is built from TRBV7-9 and TRBJ2-1; no definite D call. The V end was cut by 1 base, the J end by 8 bases, with 15 bases between. The CDR3 has 15 amino acids. The germline CDR1 and CDR2 sequences are SEHNR and FQNEAQ (reference sequence). Written as DNA, the CDR3 is TGTGCCAGCAGCTTAGACGGTAGTCAGTTCCATGAGCAGTTCTTC. Translation: CASSLDGSQFHEQFF.

This clonotype was seen at least ten times. A read error may account for a junction end that differs from germline. V and J are TRBV5-1 and TRBJ2-3, with 7 positions matching TRBD2. Germline values: CDR1 SGHRS, CDR2 YFSETQ. The CDR3 extends over 13 amino acids. The CDR3 nucleotides are TGTGCCAGCAGTAGCGGGAGCACAGATACGCAGTATTTT. It translates to CASSSGSTDTQYF.

The genes are TRBV2 and TRBJ1-5; 8 bases map to TRBD1. CDR1 is SNHLY and CDR2 is FYNNEI in the germline V gene. V lost 8 bases to trimming and J lost 4 bases; unmatched junction nucleotides: 7. The CDR3 has 14 residues. This CDR3 reads CASGRTGMNQPQHF. DNA of the CDR3: TGTGCCAGCGGACGGACAGGGATGAATCAGCCCCAGCATTTT.

In this sample, this clonotype turned up many times. This chain connects TRBV9 to TRBJ2-1; 9 nucleotides line up with TRBD2. J gave up 4 bases and V 2 bases, and 4 bases lay outside the gene matches. Germline CDR1 SGDLS, CDR2 YYNGEE. CDR3 length: 15 amino acids. The CDR3, as DNA: TGTGCCAGCAGCGTGACTAGCGGCGTATACAATGAGCAGTTCTTC. It yields the protein CASSVTSGVYNEQFF. Using reference TRBV9 and TRBJ2-1 for the parts outside the CDR3, the full variable domain is DSGVTQTPKHLITATGQRVTLRCSPRSGDLSVYWYQQSLDQGLQFLIQYYNGEERAKGNILERFSAQQFPDLHSELNLSSLELGDSALYFCASSVTSGVYNEQFFGPGTRLTVL.

This clonotype was seen a handful of times. The rearrangement links TRBV27 to TRBJ2-3; D unresolved. CDR1 MNHEY and CDR2 SMNVEV come from the germline V gene (reference sequence). Trimming cost V 8 bases and J 4 bases, with 19 bases left between them. The CDR3 spans 15 residues. The CDR3 region is CASAHGLHPSDTQYF. In nucleotides, the CDR3 is TGTGCCAGCGCACACGGGCTCCACCCGTCAGATACGCAGTATTTT.

This clonotype was seen only a few times. The rearrangement joins TRBV7-9 to TRBJ2-3; weak D call: TRBD2 (7 bases). V lost 5 bases and J lost 0, with 18 bases in between. This CDR3 has 17 amino acids. Per germline, CDR1 SEHNR and CDR2 FQNEAQ (reference sequence). The DNA of the CDR3 is TGTGCCAGCAGCCCCCCAAGGGGGAGGGCTAGCACAGATACGCAGTATTTT. Translated: CASSPPRGRASTDTQYF.

In this sample, this clonotype turned up many times. This chain connects TRBV4-1 to TRBJ2-3; D is undetermined. Germline loops: CDR1 MGHRA, CDR2 YSYEKL. V lost 0 bases to trimming and J lost 4 bases, with 8 bases between them. This CDR3 contains 14 residues. DNA of the CDR3: TGCGCCAGCAGCCAAGAAATGGCGGCAGATACGCAGTATTTT. Protein: CASSQEMAADTQYF.

The DNA of the CDR3 is TGTGCCAGCAGTTTATCGGTTTCCGCCATCCTAAACTATGGCTACACCTTC. Translated, it gives CASSLSVSAILNYGYTF. V usage is TRBV27 and J usage is TRBJ1-2; D call uncertain. The ends were cut back, 0 bases at V and 2 bases at J, with 16 bases in the middle. The CDR3 runs to 17 residues. In germline, CDR1 is MNHEY, CDR2 SMNVEV (reference sequence).

This clonotype was found a few times. V is TRBV6-1 and J is TRBJ1-2, with TRBD1 identical over 8 bases. CDR1 and CDR2 from the germline V gene are MNHNS and SASEGT. V shed 8 bases and J 5 bases; nucleotides not matched to a gene: 7. The CDR3 consists of 13 residues. CDR3 region: CASSDRAAYGYTF. The CDR3 DNA reads TGTGCCAGCTCGGACAGGGCGGCGTATGGCTACACCTTC.

This clonotype was detected many times. The chain combines TRBV11-2 with TRBJ2-3; D is perhaps TRBD2 (5 bases). Germline CDR1 reads SGHAT; CDR2 reads FQNNGV. The CDR3 totals 15 residues. Trimming cost V 1 base and J 2 bases, with 10 bases left between them. CDR3 amino acids: CASSLVRGFTDTQYF. CDR3 nucleotide sequence: TGTGCCAGCAGCTTAGTTCGGGGTTTCACAGATACGCAGTATTTT.

This clonotype was observed a handful of times. The CDR3 region has the DNA TGTGCCAGCAGCGTAAGACCCTTGGACCCAGATACGCAGTATTTT. Encoded protein: CASSVRPLDPDTQYF. The chain recombines TRBV9 with TRBJ2-3; D not certain. CDR1 is SGDLS, CDR2 YYNGEE, per germline. The CDR3 runs to 15 residues. The V end was cut by 1 base, the J end by 4 bases, with 13 bases between.

The chain combines TRBV9 with TRBJ2-7, with D possibly TRBD2 on 6 matching bases. V was pared by 6 bases and J by 4 bases, with 17 bases between. The CDR3 sequence is 14 residues long. In germline, CDR1 is SGDLS, CDR2 YYNGEE. The CDR3 loop reads CASIAETDLYEQYF. CDR3 nucleotide sequence: TGTGCCAGCATAGCGGAAACCGACCTTTACGAGCAGTACTTC.

As concerns this clonotype: One junction end does not reproduce the germline sequence, and a read error may be involved. This chain connects TRBV9 to TRBJ2-1, with 10 bases that match TRBD2. Per the germline V gene, CDR1 is SGDLS and CDR2 is YYNGEE. CDR3 length: 16 amino acids. The CDR3 spells CASSPGERGGQNERFF. The CDR3 bases are TGTGCCAGCAGCCCAGGAGAGCGGGGGGGCCAGAATGAGCGGTTCTTC.

The V gene is TRBV25-1, the J gene TRBJ1-3; 7 bases line up with TRBD1. After removal of 4 bases from V and 0 bases from J, the junction contained 3 bases not matched to a gene. The CDR3 spans 15 residues. Looked up from germline, CDR1 is MGHDK and CDR2 is SYGVNS. CDR3 bases: TGTGCCAGCAGTGTGACAGGGTCCTCTGGAAACACCATATATTTT. It encodes CASSVTGSSGNTIYF.

This clonotype showed up just a few times. The V and J genes are TRBV6-1 and TRBJ2-4, with 9 bases aligning to TRBD1. The V gene end was trimmed by 0 bases and the J gene end by 0 bases; junction bases not matched to a gene: 6. This CDR3 has 18 residues. CDR1 and CDR2 from the germline V gene are MNHNS and SASEGT. CDR3 bases: TGTGCCAGCAGTGAAGCGCGACAGGGGGGCCTAGCCAAAAACATTCAGTACTTC. This gives the protein CASSEARQGGLAKNIQYF.

This clonotype has a handful of counts. The V gene is TRBV4-1, the J gene TRBJ2-3; a possible D gene is TRBD1 (6 bases). The CDR3 length is 15 residues. Germline-derived CDR1 and CDR2 are MGHRA and YSYEKL. V was clipped by 5 bases and J by 3 bases, with 15 bases between them. CDR3 bases: TGCGCCAGCAGCTACCTCGGACAGACTACAGATACGCAGTATTTT. As protein: CASSYLGQTTDTQYF.

This clonotype was observed a few times. This sequence joins TRBV5-1 and TRBJ2-5; 13 nucleotides line up with TRBD2. There are 18 residues in the CDR3. The V segment lost 0 bases and the J segment 4 bases; nucleotides outside the gene matches: 9. Germline values: CDR1 SGHRS, CDR2 YFSETQ. CDR3: CASSLVRLAGGSGETQYF. Written as DNA, the CDR3 is TGCGCCAGCAGCTTGGTGAGACTAGCGGGGGGTTCAGGAGAGACCCAGTACTTC.

There are a few counts of this clonotype. The chain employs TRBV27 and TRBJ1-2, with D possibly TRBD1 on 6 matching bases. The V gene's germline CDR1 is MNHEY and CDR2 SMNVEV (reference sequence). CDR3 length: 13 amino acids. V gave up 5 bases and J gave up 4 bases, with 11 bases separating them. CDR3 in amino acids: CASSTGQSYGYTF. DNA of the CDR3: TGTGCCAGCAGTACCGGACAGAGCTATGGCTACACCTTC.

The chain links TRBV12-3 or TRBV12-4 to TRBJ1-2; 7 positions match TRBD1. The CDR3 runs 14 residues. The V segment lost 9 bases and the J segment 4 bases; nucleotides outside the gene matches: 11. CDR3 nucleotides: TGTGCCAGTTTAAGGACAGGAACTAGCTATGGCTACACCTTC. Its protein product is CASLRTGTSYGYTF.

This clonotype was detected a few times. This chain connects TRBV4-2 to TRBJ1-6; TRBD1 matches 8 bases. Germline CDR1 is LGHNA and CDR2 is YNFKEQ. This CDR3 spans 16 amino acids. V dropped 4 bases and J dropped 8; count of bases not matched to a gene: 10. CDR3 DNA: TGTGCCAGCAGCCGATTCCGACAGGGGCGGGATTCACCCCTCCACTTT. Its translation is CASSRFRQGRDSPLHF.

On this clonotype itself: This may be a read error, as it is one base from a much larger clone. The chain is built from TRBV4-1 and TRBJ2-1, with 11 nucleotides matching TRBD2. Germline V gives CDR1 MGHRA, CDR2 YSYEKL. CDR3 length equals 16 residues. V trimming: 0 bases; J trimming: 6 bases; junction bases outside the gene matches: 4. For the CDR3, the DNA is TGCGCCAGCAGCCAAGACCCTGGGACTAGCGGCAATGAGCAGTTCTTC. Its protein is CASSQDPGTSGNEQFF.

This clonotype showed up many times. The chain recombines TRBV29-1 with TRBJ2-1, with D tentatively TRBD1 (5 bases). The CDR3 is made up of 15 amino acids. The V and J ends lost 2 bases and 0 bases respectively, with 11 bases between them. Looked up from germline, CDR1 is SQVTM and CDR2 is ANQGSEA. CDR3 amino acids: CSVERQPGSYNEQFF. The CDR3 region has the DNA TGCAGCGTTGAAAGACAGCCGGGCTCCTACAATGAGCAGTTCTTC.

This clonotype was found a few times. V and J are TRBV20-1 and TRBJ2-7, with 8 bases identical to TRBD2. V shed 5 bases, J shed 2 bases, and the junction held 11 bases outside the gene matches. CDR1 and CDR2 from the germline V gene are DFQATT and SNEGSKA (reference sequence). This CDR3 comprises 15 residues. The CDR3, as DNA: TGCAGTGCTCCCGCGGCGGGGGGCACCCCCTACGAGCAGTACTTC. Translation gives CSAPAAGGTPYEQYF.

The chain is built from TRBV20-1 and TRBJ2-7; unclear D gene. The CDR3 loop spans 12 amino acids. V gave up 6 bases and J gave up 3 bases, with 12 bases separating them. In germline, CDR1 is DFQATT, CDR2 SNEGSKA (reference sequence). CDR3 in DNA: TGCAGTGCAAGCCCAGACAACTACGAGCAGTACTTC. It specifies CSASPDNYEQYF.

This chain joins TRBV29-1 and TRBJ1-5; possible D gene TRBD1, 6 bases. Germline V gene data show CDR1 as SQVTM and CDR2 as ANQGSEA. V lost 7 bases, J lost 0 bases, and 16 bases lay in between. This CDR3 contains 15 residues. CDR3 amino acids: CSGGLDGYSNQPQHF. The CDR3 DNA follows: TGCAGCGGGGGGCTCGACGGTTATAGCAATCAGCCCCAGCATTTT.

This clonotype was counted a few times. The V and J genes are TRBV20-1 and TRBJ2-3, with TRBD2 identical over 9 bases. The CDR3 extends over 16 amino acids. V dropped 1 base and J dropped 2; count of bases not matched to a gene: 7. Germline-derived CDR1 and CDR2 are DFQATT and SNEGSKA (reference sequence). CDR3 sequence: CSARGTTSGYTDTQYF. The CDR3 region has the DNA TGCAGTGCTAGAGGTACGACTAGCGGTTACACAGATACGCAGTATTTT.